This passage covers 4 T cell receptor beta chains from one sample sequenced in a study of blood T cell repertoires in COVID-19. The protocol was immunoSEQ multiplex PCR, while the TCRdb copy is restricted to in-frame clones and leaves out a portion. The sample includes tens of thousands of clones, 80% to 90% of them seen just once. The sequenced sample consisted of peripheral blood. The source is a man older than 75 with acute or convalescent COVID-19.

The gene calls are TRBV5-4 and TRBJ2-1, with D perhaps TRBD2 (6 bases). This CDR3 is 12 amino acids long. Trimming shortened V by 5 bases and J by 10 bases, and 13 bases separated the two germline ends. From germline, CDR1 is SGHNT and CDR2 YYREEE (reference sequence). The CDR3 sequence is CASREGQEEQFF. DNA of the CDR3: TGTGCCAGCAGGGAGGGGCAGGAGGAGCAGTTCTTC.

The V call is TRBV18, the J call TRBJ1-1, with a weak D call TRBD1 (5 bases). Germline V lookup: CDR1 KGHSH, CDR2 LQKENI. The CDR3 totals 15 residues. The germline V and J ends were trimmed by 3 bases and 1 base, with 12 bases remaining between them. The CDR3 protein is CASSPGGERNTEAFF. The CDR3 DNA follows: TGTGCCAGCTCACCCGGGGGGGAAAGGAACACTGAAGCTTTCTTT.

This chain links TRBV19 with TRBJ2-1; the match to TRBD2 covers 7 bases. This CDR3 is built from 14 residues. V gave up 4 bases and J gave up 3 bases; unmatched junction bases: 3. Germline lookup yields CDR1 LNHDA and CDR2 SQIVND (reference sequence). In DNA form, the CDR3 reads TGTGCCAGTAGTAGAGCTAGCGGCTACAATGAGCAGTTCTTC. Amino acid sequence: CASSRASGYNEQFF.

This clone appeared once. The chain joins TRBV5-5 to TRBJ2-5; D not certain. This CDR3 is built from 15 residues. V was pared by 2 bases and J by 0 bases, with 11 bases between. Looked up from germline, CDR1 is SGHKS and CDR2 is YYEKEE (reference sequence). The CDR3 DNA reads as TGTGCCAGCAGCTTCTCGGGTCAGTACCAAGAGACCCAGTACTTC. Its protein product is CASSFSGQYQETQYF.